This T cell receptor (beta chain) comes out of a study of identical twins. Only healthy Caucasians were enrolled as donors. Trimming cost V 5 bases and J 6 bases; bases outside gene matches: 6. CDR3 length: 14 amino acids. With template switching, a universal primer site was added, and the cDNA carried unique molecular identifiers. TCRdb reprocessed the 5' RACE reads via MiXCR and lists one record per CDR3 protein. The data show some 600,000 distinct CDR3 sequences, roughly 7.1% seen once. In addition, the sample was reused for a study of yellow fever vaccine responses in identical twins.

The chain recombines TRBV12-3 or TRBV12-4 with TRBJ2-1, with TRBD2 identical over 8 bases. The receptor was isolated from a woman between 18 and 29 years old in good health. The sequenced material came from PBMCs. As DNA, the CDR3 is TGTGCCAGCAGTCGGACTAGCCGGAGCAATGAGCAGTTCTTC. Residues: CASSRTSRSNEQFF.